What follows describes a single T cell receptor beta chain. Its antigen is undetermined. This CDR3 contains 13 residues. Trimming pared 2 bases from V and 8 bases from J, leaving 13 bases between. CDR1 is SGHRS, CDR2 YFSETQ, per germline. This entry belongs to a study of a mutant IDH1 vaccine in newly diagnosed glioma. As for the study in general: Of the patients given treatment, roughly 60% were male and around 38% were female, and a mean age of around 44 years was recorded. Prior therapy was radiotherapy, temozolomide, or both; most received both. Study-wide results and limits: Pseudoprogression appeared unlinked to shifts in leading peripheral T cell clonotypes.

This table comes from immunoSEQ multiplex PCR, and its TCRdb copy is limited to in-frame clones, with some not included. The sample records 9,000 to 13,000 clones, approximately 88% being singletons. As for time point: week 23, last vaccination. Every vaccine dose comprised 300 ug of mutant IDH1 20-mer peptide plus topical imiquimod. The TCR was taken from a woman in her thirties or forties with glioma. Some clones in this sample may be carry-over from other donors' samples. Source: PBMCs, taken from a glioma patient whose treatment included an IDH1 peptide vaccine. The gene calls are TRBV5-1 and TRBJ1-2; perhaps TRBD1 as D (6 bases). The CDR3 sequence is CASSFTGKEGYTF. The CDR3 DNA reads TGCGCCAGCAGCTTTACAGGGAAGGAAGGCTACACCTTC.